Reported below is one T cell receptor beta chain. Its antigen is not identified. Method: immunoSEQ multiplex PCR; TCRdb's copy keeps in-frame clones and lacks some. The table lists about 79,000 clones, more than 70% of them singletons. This sample was taken from a study of T cell responses to AZD1222 COVID-19 vaccine. This CDR3 spans 12 amino acids. Between the trimmed V and J ends, which lost 2 bases and 8 bases, there was a span of 10 bases. Germline CDR1 reads SGHDT; CDR2 reads YYEEEE. Study-level results: Recipients of two AZD1222 doses showed rising Spike-specific TCR breadth and depth. Seropositive at baseline were only a handful of AZD1222 recipients. Repertoire sampling occurred only after the peak T cell response. Possibly, clonal diversity was underestimated; donors were largely white British and included more females.

The TCR comes from an adult in good health. The chain uses TRBV5-6 and TRBJ1-2; D remains ambiguous. This specimen consisted of peripheral blood, obtained on day 0 of AZD1222 vaccination. The CDR3 is CASSLGSLGYTF. The CDR3 DNA reads as TGTGCCAGCAGCTTAGGGTCCCTGGGCTACACCTTC.